This TCR beta chain was identified in a study of shared clonotypes between healthy human individuals. Some clones are missing from TCRdb's copy, which holds only in-frame ones; the method was immunoSEQ multiplex PCR. Among 1,400,000 or so clones listed, less than 99% were seen once. The CDR3 runs to 14 residues. V was shortened by 2 bases and J by 6 bases, with 12 bases between the two germline ends. Looked up from germline, CDR1 is MNHEY and CDR2 is SVGAGI. As for this clone: The antigen is unknown.

Study conclusions and caveats: The naive CD4 repertoires of a few donors were compared, and approximately 5% of clonotypes were shared. Shared clonotypes across all four donors exceeded non-shared ones in generation probability. Although depth was large, rarefaction showed that sequencing of the sorted subsets was incomplete.

Each sample came from a Caucasian adult donor living in Nashville, Tennessee. This receptor was taken from a man aged 30 to 45 in good health. The V call is TRBV6-5, the J call TRBJ2-3, with D unresolved. Sample: naive CD4+ T cells sorted from blood. The subset denotes: CD45RA+ positively selected. The CDR3 here is CASSYNEVLDTQYF. CDR3 sequence (DNA): TGTGCCAGCAGTTACAACGAGGTATTGGATACGCAGTATTTT.